These 8 T cell receptor beta chains were all obtained from the same sample, sequenced in a study of response to subunit inactivated influenza vaccine. TCRdb ran MiXCR on the RT-PCR reads and lists one entry per CDR3 protein. The sample has 500,000 to 600,000 distinct CDR3 sequences; roughly 15% are singletons. This specimen was PBMCs from blood, taken roughly 12 days after vaccination. All receptors come from a man aged 45-60 years who received an inactivated influenza vaccine.

The V gene is TRBV12-3 or TRBV12-4, the J gene TRBJ1-1, with 7 bases fitting TRBD1. The CDR3 totals 12 residues. Trimming at V came to 1 base and at J to 10 bases, leaving 3 bases not matched to a gene. As DNA, the CDR3 is TGTGCCAGCAGTTTAGAGGGGGCAGGAGCTTTCTTT. Translation gives CASSLEGAGAFF.

This clonotype has more than one count but fewer than ten. The chain combines TRBV5-1 with TRBJ1-5, with D tentatively TRBD1 (6 bases). Germline values: CDR1 SGHRS, CDR2 YFSETQ. The CDR3 runs to 13 residues. Trimming stripped 4 bases from V and 5 bases from J, with 10 bases between. The CDR3 DNA reads TGCGCCAGCAGCGAGGAGGGGGATCAGCCCCAGCATTTT. Translation: CASSEEGDQPQHF.

This clonotype came up a few times. The chain is built from TRBV20-1 and TRBJ1-5; 7 positions agree with TRBD1. J was trimmed by 2 bases and V by 7 bases; bases with no gene match: 5. The CDR3 loop spans 13 amino acids. Per the germline V gene, CDR1 is DFQATT and CDR2 is SNEGSKA (reference sequence). CDR3 residues: CSGQGDRNQPQHF. CDR3 nucleotide sequence: TGCAGTGGGCAGGGGGATCGCAATCAGCCCCAGCATTTT.

This clonotype was detected a few times. This chain uses TRBV9 with TRBJ2-7; tentative D call: TRBD1 (6 bases). V dropped 0 bases and J dropped 4 bases, with 17 bases sitting between them. The germline gives CDR1 SGDLS, CDR2 YYNGEE. This CDR3 has 16 residues. This CDR3 is CASSVAGAGVQYEQYF. The CDR3, as DNA: TGTGCCAGCAGCGTAGCCGGGGCAGGGGTTCAGTACGAGCAGTACTTC. Based on the CDR3 plus reference TRBV9 and TRBJ2-7, the full variable domain is DSGVTQTPKHLITATGQRVTLRCSPRSGDLSVYWYQQSLDQGLQFLIQYYNGEERAKGNILERFSAQQFPDLHSELNLSSLELGDSALYFCASSVAGAGVQYEQYFGPGTRLTVT.

This chain uses TRBV7-9 with TRBJ1-5; D gene unclear. This CDR3 contains 17 residues. V was cut by 0 bases and J by 3 bases, with 15 bases left in between. Germline V gives CDR1 SEHNR, CDR2 FQNEAQ (reference sequence). The CDR3 protein is CASSLAGQSRFNQPQHF. The DNA of the CDR3 is TGTGCCAGCAGCTTAGCTGGGCAGAGTCGTTTCAATCAGCCCCAGCATTTT. Using reference TRBV7-9 and TRBJ1-5 for the parts outside the CDR3, the full variable domain is DTGVSQNPRHKITKRGQNVTFRCDPISEHNRLYWYRQTLGQGPEFLTYFQNEAQLEKSRLLSDRFSAERPKGSFSTLEIQRTEQGDSAMYLCASSLAGQSRFNQPQHFGDGTRLSIL.

In this sample, this clonotype turned up many times. The chain uses TRBV12-3 or TRBV12-4 and TRBJ1-2; 8 nucleotides match TRBD1. V trimming: 6 bases; J trimming: 5 bases; junction bases outside the gene matches: 5. The CDR3 runs 13 residues. As DNA, the CDR3 is TGTGCCAGCAGGGGGGACAGGTCATATGGCTACACCTTC. As protein: CASRGDRSYGYTF.

This clonotype was seen a few times. The gene calls are TRBV18 and TRBJ1-3; tentative D call: TRBD1 (5 bases). There are 15 residues in the CDR3. Trimming took off 3 bases at V and 0 bases at J, with 9 bases between the two ends. CDR1 and CDR2 (germline): KGHSH, LQKENI. Here the CDR3 DNA reads TGTGCCAGCTCACCGGGGGGTAGCTCTGGAAACACCATATATTTT. Amino acid sequence: CASSPGGSSGNTIYF.

Only a few counts were recorded for this clonotype. The rearrangement uses TRBV12-3 or TRBV12-4 and TRBJ2-7, with D perhaps matching TRBD2 (5 bases). Between the trimmed V and J ends, which lost 3 bases and 3 bases, there was a span of 6 bases. This CDR3 region has 12 residues. CDR3 region: CASSLRVYEQYF. In DNA, the CDR3 is TGTGCCAGCAGTTTGAGGGTCTACGAGCAGTACTTC.